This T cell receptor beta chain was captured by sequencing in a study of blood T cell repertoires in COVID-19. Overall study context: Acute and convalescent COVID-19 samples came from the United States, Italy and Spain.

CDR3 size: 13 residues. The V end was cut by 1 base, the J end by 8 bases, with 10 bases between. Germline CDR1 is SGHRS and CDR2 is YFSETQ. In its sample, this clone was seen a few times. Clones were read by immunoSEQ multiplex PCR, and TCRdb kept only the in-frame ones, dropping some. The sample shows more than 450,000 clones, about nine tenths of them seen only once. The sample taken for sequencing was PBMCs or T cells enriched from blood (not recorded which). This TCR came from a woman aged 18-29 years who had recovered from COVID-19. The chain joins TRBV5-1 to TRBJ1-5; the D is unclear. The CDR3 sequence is CASSLSSGEPQHF. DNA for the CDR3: TGCGCCAGCAGCTTGTCGTCCGGGGAGCCCCAGCATTTT.